In its sample, the clone carrying this T cell receptor (beta chain) was seen a few times. Its antigen is not known. These data originate in a study of human T cells and chemical hapten exposure. At the level of the study: Patch tests put 0.01% DPC on the upper back, and the results were checked at 6 days.

Time point here: patch test 3, about 24 weeks after DPC sensitization. As for treatment: therapeutic diphenylcyclopropenone sensitization with weekly scalp DPC. At patch-test visits, sampling came before the patch test. Study conclusions and caveats: Expanded TCRs formed significantly more large CDR3 similarity clusters than controls. With patch test score, the counts of PT1 expanded TCRs showed a positive correlation.

MiXCR, run by TCRdb on the RACE reads, gives a single entry per CDR3 protein. The table has 27,000 or so distinct CDR3 sequences, 5.8% seen once; the top ten hold 5.6%. The germline V and J ends were trimmed by 8 bases and 4 bases, with 10 bases remaining between them. The CDR3 spans 12 residues. The chain links TRBV12-3 or TRBV12-4 to TRBJ2-3, with a tentative D call TRBD2 (6 bases). This clonotype originated in a man aged 25-45 years with alopecia areata. Some clones in this sample may be carry-over from other donors' samples. Sequencing was performed on whole blood, taken in connection with sensitization to the hapten diphenylcyclopropenone (DPC). The CDR3 region is CASRRVSDTQYF. Here the CDR3 DNA reads TGTGCCAGCCGGAGGGTTTCAGATACGCAGTATTTT.